This T cell receptor beta chain was recovered during a study of blood T cell repertoires in COVID-19. In germline, CDR1 is SGHRS, CDR2 YFSETQ. The CDR3 runs to 14 residues. Unmatched junction bases numbered 6, after V lost 0 bases and J lost 7 bases. In the authors' methods: Reference gene primer amplification yielded estimated nucleated cell counts. Repertoires were generated with immunoSEQ multiplex PCR, while TCRdb's copy carries only in-frame clones and drops some. V, J and clone size are those of that table, while D and trimming were read from the DNA. The repertoire holds 400,000 to 500,000 clones, with about 88% as singletons.

Sequencing was done on a sample of PBMCs or T cells enriched from blood (not recorded which). This sequence joins TRBV5-1 and TRBJ1-2; 7 nucleotides match TRBD1. The receptor was isolated from a woman under 30 who had been exposed to COVID-19. The CDR3 nucleotides are TGCGCCAGCAGCTTGGCAGGCGACAGGGTTGGCTACACCTTC. Translated, it gives CASSLAGDRVGYTF.